This is a list of T cell receptor beta chains from one sample in a study of long-term antiretroviral therapy in people with HIV. Some clones are missing from TCRdb's copy, which holds only in-frame ones; the method was immunoSEQ multiplex PCR. The repertoire holds approximately 26,000 clones, 70% to 90% seen once, with 3.6% in the top ten. Sequencing used unsorted PBMCs, obtained 1.8 years after starting antiretroviral therapy. Receptors originate from a woman between 18 and 29 years old with HIV. The CDR3 runs from the conserved cysteine through the conserved F or W. A D gene is named only where the DNA matches it firmly. Expanded clones are given a class, and other clones once, few, many or no size at all.

NA	13	NA	TRBJ2-7	TRBV29-1	CSATSGTSYEQYF	TGCAGCGCGACTAGTGGGACCTCCTACGAGCAGTACTTC
NA	13	NA	TRBJ1-2	TRBV28	CASSLPGHYGYTF	TGTGCCAGCAGTTTACCAGGGCACTATGGCTACACCTTC
NA	15	NA	TRBJ1-1	TRBV6-5	CASSYELTGVGEAFF	TGTGCCAGCAGTTACGAATTAACAGGAGTCGGTGAAGCTTTCTTT
NA	14	NA	TRBJ2-7	TRBV4-1	CASSQANRASEQYF	TGCGCCAGCAGTCAAGCGAACAGGGCGAGCGAGCAGTACTTC
NA	15	few	TRBJ2-7	TRBV5-4	CASSAGGPHSYEQYF	TGTGCCAGCAGCGCCGGAGGGCCCCACTCCTACGAGCAGTACTTC
NA	17	NA	TRBJ2-3	TRBV9	CASSVDWGGQNTDTQYF	TGTGCCAGCAGCGTAGATTGGGGGGGACAGAACACAGATACGCAGTATTTT
NA	15	NA	TRBJ2-2	TRBV23-1	CASSPRLRDTGELFF	TGCGCCAGCAGTCCCCGGCTCCGAGACACCGGGGAGCTGTTTTTT
NA	14	NA	TRBJ1-5	TRBV10-3	CAISAEDSNQPQHF	TGTGCCATCAGTGCAGAGGATAGCAATCAGCCCCAGCATTTT
NA	16	NA	TRBJ2-1	TRBV4-2	CASSPEPSRGYNEQFF	TGTGCCAGCAGCCCGGAGCCCAGCCGGGGCTACAATGAGCAGTTCTTC
NA	13	NA	TRBJ1-3	TRBV6-6	CASSTDSGNTIYF	TGTGCCAGCAGCACAGACTCTGGAAACACCATATATTTT
NA	15	NA	TRBJ2-5	TRBV4-3	CASSQESGSQETQYF	TGCGCCAGCAGCCAAGAATCCGGGTCCCAAGAGACCCAGTACTTC
TRBD1	15	once	TRBJ1-4	TRBV7-2	CASRPPEGAHGKLFF	TGTGCCAGCAGACCTCCCGAGGGGGCGCATGGAAAACTGTTTTTT
NA	11	NA	TRBJ1-2	TRBV9	CASSVGDVYTF	TGTGCCAGCAGCGTAGGCGACGTCTACACCTTC
TRBD2	16	NA	TRBJ2-5	TRBV5-1	CASSLSSGRARETQYF	TGCGCCAGCAGCTTGTCTAGCGGGAGGGCCAGAGAGACCCAGTACTTC
NA	14	once	TRBJ2-7	TRBV25-1	CASSAAGDRTEQYF	TGTGCCAGCAGTGCCGCGGGGGACAGGACCGAGCAGTACTTC
TRBD1	16	NA	TRBJ2-2	TRBV28	CASSSQGTGYTGELFF	TGTGCCAGCAGTTCCCAGGGGACAGGGTACACCGGGGAGCTGTTTTTT
NA	14	NA	TRBJ2-7	TRBV25-1	CASSHRTETYEQYF	TGTGCCAGCAGCCACCGGACGGAAACCTACGAGCAGTACTTC
NA	15	few	TRBJ1-2	TRBV9	CASSVQGGGGYGYTF	TGTGCCAGCAGTGTGCAGGGCGGGGGAGGCTATGGCTACACCTTC
TRBD1	15	NA	TRBJ2-7	TRBV11-2	CASSSPGTGVYEQYF	TGTGCCAGCAGCTCCCCCGGGACAGGGGTCTACGAGCAGTACTTC
NA	11	NA	TRBJ2-3	TRBV27	CASRTVDTQYF	TGTGCCAGCAGGACAGTAGATACGCAGTATTTT
NA	11	NA	TRBJ2-7	TRBV20-1	CSARESYEQYF	TGCAGTGCTAGAGAGTCCTACGAGCAGTACTTC
TRBD1	14	once	TRBJ2-7	TRBV28	CASRTDRTYYEQYF	TGTGCCAGCAGGACGGACAGGACTTACTACGAGCAGTACTTC
NA	14	NA	TRBJ2-4	TRBV7-9	CASSAQGGLVIQYF	TGTGCCAGCAGCGCTCAGGGGGGGTTGGTCATTCAGTACTTC
TRBD1	15	NA	TRBJ2-2	TRBV15	CATSRDRGRTGELFF	TGTGCCACCAGCAGAGATAGGGGGCGAACCGGGGAGCTGTTTTTT
NA	12	NA	TRBJ2-7	TRBV28	CASTRSQYEQYF	TGTGCCAGCACCCGATCCCAGTACGAGCAGTACTTC
NA	15	NA	TRBJ2-1	TRBV5-4	CASSKAASSYNEQFF	TGTGCCAGCAGCAAAGCGGCGAGCTCCTACAATGAGCAGTTCTTC
NA	14	NA	TRBJ2-4	TRBV7-2	CASSLSFAKNIQYF	TGTGCCAGCAGCCTGTCTTTCGCCAAAAACATTCAGTACTTC
NA	16	NA	TRBJ1-5	TRBV6-5	CASSYGRGTGNQPQHF	TGTGCCAGCAGTTACGGTCGTGGCACCGGGAATCAGCCCCAGCATTTT
NA	13	NA	TRBJ2-7	TRBV6-1	CASSGTVFYEQYF	TGTGCCAGCAGTGGGACAGTTTTCTACGAGCAGTACTTC
TRBD2	17	NA	TRBJ2-7	TRBV28	CASSLWTSGYQTYEQYF	TGTGCCAGCAGTTTATGGACTAGCGGGTACCAAACTTACGAGCAGTACTTC
NA	13	NA	TRBJ1-4	TRBV19	CASSELNNEKLFF	TGTGCCAGTTCGGAACTCAATAATGAAAAACTGTTTTTT
NA	20	NA	TRBJ1-1	TRBV12-5	CASGFPPEFTGLLPNTEAFF	TGTGCTAGTGGTTTTCCCCCTGAGTTTACAGGGCTCCTTCCGAACACTGAAGCTTTCTTT
NA	16	NA	TRBJ1-6	TRBV28	CASSILRDQRNSPLHF	TGTGCCAGCAGTATACTCCGGGACCAACGTAATTCACCCCTCCACTTT
TRBD1	15	NA	TRBJ1-5	TRBV7-8	CASSFDPGQNQPQHF	TGTGCCAGCAGCTTTGATCCGGGACAGAATCAGCCCCAGCATTTT
NA	12	once	TRBJ2-3	TRBV7-3	CASSSAADTQYF	TGTGCCAGCAGCTCCGCCGCAGATACGCAGTATTTT
TRBD1	14	NA	TRBJ2-7	TRBV4-2	CASSQQTGGYEQYF	TGTGCCAGCAGCCAGCAGACAGGGGGGTACGAGCAGTACTTC
NA	15	NA	TRBJ2-1	TRBV19	CASSISPGDHNEQFF	TGTGCCAGTAGTATTTCACCGGGAGACCACAATGAGCAGTTCTTC
NA	15	NA	TRBJ2-7	TRBV15	CATSTLKGGQDEQYF	TGTGCCACCAGCACCTTGAAGGGGGGCCAGGACGAGCAGTACTTC
NA	12	NA	TRBJ2-7	TRBV6-1	CASSEQAYEQYF	TGTGCCAGCAGTGAGCAGGCCTACGAGCAGTACTTC
NA	14	once	TRBJ2-5	TRBV18	CASSPQSRQETQYF	TGTGCCAGCTCACCACAGTCCCGTCAAGAGACCCAGTACTTC
TRBD1	15	NA	TRBJ2-7	TRBV28	CASSFLDRGSYEQYF	TGTGCCAGCAGTTTTTTGGACAGGGGATCCTACGAGCAGTACTTC
NA	17	NA	TRBJ2-1	TRBV7-9	CASSPPLKVGLRHEQFF	TGTGCCAGCAGCCCCCCTCTTAAAGTCGGGCTTCGACATGAGCAGTTCTTC
NA	16	NA	TRBJ1-4	TRBV11-2	CASSLGGRATNEKLFF	TGTGCCAGCAGCTTAGGGGGGCGAGCAACTAATGAAAAACTGTTTTTT
TRBD1	15	few	TRBJ2-7	TRBV19	CASSITGGRDDEQYF	TGTGCCAGTAGTATCACAGGGGGCCGAGATGACGAGCAGTACTTC
NA	14	NA	TRBJ2-3	TRBV4-3	CASSQGSRTDTQYF	TGCGCCAGCAGCCAAGGATCCCGCACAGATACGCAGTATTTT
NA	16	NA	TRBJ2-7	TRBV10-1	CASPPTSGTPAYEQYF	TGCGCCAGCCCGCCCACCTCCGGGACTCCTGCCTACGAGCAGTACTTC
TRBD1	14	NA	TRBJ2-2	TRBV27	CASKGTGNTGELFF	TGTGCCAGCAAAGGGACAGGGAATACCGGGGAGCTGTTTTTT
TRBD1	14	NA	TRBJ1-4	TRBV19	CASTRTGPGEKLFF	TGTGCCAGTACCCGGACAGGGCCCGGTGAAAAACTGTTTTTT
NA	15	NA	TRBJ2-3	TRBV28	CASSLGGLSTDTQYF	TGTGCCAGCAGTTTGGGCGGGCTTAGCACAGATACGCAGTATTTT
NA	13	NA	TRBJ2-3	TRBV19	CASSIGGTDTQYF	TGTGCCAGTAGTATTGGGGGCACAGATACGCAGTATTTT
NA	17	NA	TRBJ1-3	TRBV9	CASSPHKGAGPGNTIYF	TGTGCCAGCAGCCCGCACAAAGGGGCCGGTCCTGGAAACACCATATATTTT
TRBD1	16	NA	TRBJ1-1	TRBV5-1	CASSLTLGQGRAEAFF	TGCGCCAGCAGCCTAACCCTTGGACAGGGCCGGGCTGAAGCTTTCTTT
NA	11	NA	TRBJ2-3	TRBV6-5	CASSSGLEQYF	TGTGCCAGCAGTAGCGGGCTAGAGCAGTATTTT
NA	13	once	TRBJ1-5	TRBV5-6	CASSLDPNQPQHF	TGTGCCAGCAGCTTGGACCCTAATCAGCCCCAGCATTTT